This T cell receptor beta chain was recovered during a study of blood T cell repertoires in COVID-19. In the study overall: Samples taken during acute and convalescent COVID-19 were collected in the United States, Italy and Spain. Nucleic acid was either cDNA or gDNA, and it came from T cells, B-cell-depleted T cells, or PBMCs.

This clone was seen at least ten times. CDR1 is LNHDA, CDR2 SQIVND, per germline (reference sequence). Unmatched junction bases numbered 8, after V lost 7 bases and J lost 6 bases. CDR3 length: 15 amino acids. Under the authors' procedure: Amplified reference gene primers provided the basis for estimating nucleated cell counts. The protocol was immunoSEQ multiplex PCR, while the TCRdb copy is restricted to in-frame clones and leaves out a portion. The V and J calls and clone size are taken from that table; D and trimming were inferred from the DNA. Among about 270,000 clones listed, 85% to 90% were seen once.

Material: peripheral blood. This TCR derives from a human donor in a cohort sampled during active COVID-19. V usage is TRBV19 and J usage is TRBJ1-5; 11 positions match TRBD1. The CDR3 DNA follows: TGTGCCAGTACAAGACCCGGGACAGGGGGTCAGCCCCAGCATTTT. Translation: CASTRPGTGGQPQHF.